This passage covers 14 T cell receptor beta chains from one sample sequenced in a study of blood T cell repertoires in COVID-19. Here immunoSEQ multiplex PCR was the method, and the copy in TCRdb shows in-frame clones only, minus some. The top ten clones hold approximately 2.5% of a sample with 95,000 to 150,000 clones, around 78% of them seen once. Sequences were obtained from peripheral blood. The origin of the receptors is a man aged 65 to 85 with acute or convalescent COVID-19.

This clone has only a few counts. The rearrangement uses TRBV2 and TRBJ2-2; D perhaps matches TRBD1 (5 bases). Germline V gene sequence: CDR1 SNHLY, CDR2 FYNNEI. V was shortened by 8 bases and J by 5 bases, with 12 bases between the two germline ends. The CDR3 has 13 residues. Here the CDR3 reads CASEGQGTGELFF. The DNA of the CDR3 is TGTGCCAGCGAAGGGCAGGGAACCGGGGAGCTGTTTTTT.

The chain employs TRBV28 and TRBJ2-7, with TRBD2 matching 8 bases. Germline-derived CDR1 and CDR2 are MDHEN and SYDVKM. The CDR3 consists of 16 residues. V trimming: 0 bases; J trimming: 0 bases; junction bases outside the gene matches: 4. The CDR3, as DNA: TGTGCCAGCAGTTTATGGTCGGGGGGGAACTCCTACGAGCAGTACTTC. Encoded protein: CASSLWSGGNSYEQYF.

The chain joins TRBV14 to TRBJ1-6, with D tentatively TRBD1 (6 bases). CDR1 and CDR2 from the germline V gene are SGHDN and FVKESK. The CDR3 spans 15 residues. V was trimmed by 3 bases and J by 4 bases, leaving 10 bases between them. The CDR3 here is CASSHGQRYNSPLHF. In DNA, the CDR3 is TGTGCCAGCAGCCACGGACAGAGATATAATTCACCCCTCCACTTT. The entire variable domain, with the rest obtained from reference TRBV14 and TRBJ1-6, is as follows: EAGVTQFPSHSVIEKGQTVTLRCDPISGHDNLYWYRRVMGKEIKFLLHFVKESKQDESGMPNNRFLAERTGGTYSTLKVQPAELEDSGVYFCASSHGQRYNSPLHFGNGTRLTVT.

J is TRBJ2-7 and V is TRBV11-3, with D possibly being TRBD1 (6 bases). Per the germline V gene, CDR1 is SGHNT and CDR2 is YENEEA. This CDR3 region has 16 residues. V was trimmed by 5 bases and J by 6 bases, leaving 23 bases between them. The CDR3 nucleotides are TGTGCCAGCAGCAGCCGACAGGCGATCGACAGAGGCGAGCAGTACTTC. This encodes CASSSRQAIDRGEQYF.

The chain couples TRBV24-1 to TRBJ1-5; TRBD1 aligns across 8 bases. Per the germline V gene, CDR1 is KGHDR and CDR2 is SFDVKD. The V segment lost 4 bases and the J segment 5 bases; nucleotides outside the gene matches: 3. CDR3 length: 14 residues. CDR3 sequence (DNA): TGTGCCACCAGTGAGGCAGGGGGCCATCAGCCCCAGCATTTT. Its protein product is CATSEAGGHQPQHF.

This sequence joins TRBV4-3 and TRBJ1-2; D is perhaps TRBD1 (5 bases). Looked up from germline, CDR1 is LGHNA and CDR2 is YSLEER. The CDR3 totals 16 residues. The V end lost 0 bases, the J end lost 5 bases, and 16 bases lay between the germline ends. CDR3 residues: CASSQETAGIWYGYTF. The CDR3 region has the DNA TGCGCCAGCAGCCAAGAGACAGCGGGTATTTGGTATGGCTACACCTTC.

In nucleotides, the CDR3 is TGTGCCAGCAGCTTAGCCTCGGGACAGGGCTATAATTCACCCCTCCACTTT. Its protein is CASSLASGQGYNSPLHF. The rearrangement uses TRBV11-2 and TRBJ1-6; 9 nucleotides line up with TRBD1. CDR1 is SGHAT and CDR2 is FQNNGV in the germline V gene. The CDR3 sequence is 17 residues long. Trimming removed 1 base from V and 3 bases from J; junction bases left unmatched: 4.

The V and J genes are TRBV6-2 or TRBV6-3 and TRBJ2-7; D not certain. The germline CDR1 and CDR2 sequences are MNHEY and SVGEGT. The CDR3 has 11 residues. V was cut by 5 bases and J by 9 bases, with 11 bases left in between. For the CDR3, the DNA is TGTGCCAGCAGTAACGCGGTTAGGCAGTACTTC. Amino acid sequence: CASSNAVRQYF.

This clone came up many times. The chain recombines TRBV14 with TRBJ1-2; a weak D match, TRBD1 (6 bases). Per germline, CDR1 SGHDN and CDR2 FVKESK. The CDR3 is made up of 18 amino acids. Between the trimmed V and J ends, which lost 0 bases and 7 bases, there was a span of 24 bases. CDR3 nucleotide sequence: TGTGCCAGCAGCCAAGAATTCACAGGGCTTCAGTTTATCTCTGGCTACACCTTC. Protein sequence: CASSQEFTGLQFISGYTF. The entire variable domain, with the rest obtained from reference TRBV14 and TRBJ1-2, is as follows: EAGVTQFPSHSVIEKGQTVTLRCDPISGHDNLYWYRRVMGKEIKFLLHFVKESKQDESGMPNNRFLAERTGGTYSTLKVQPAELEDSGVYFCASSQEFTGLQFISGYTFGSGTRLTVV.

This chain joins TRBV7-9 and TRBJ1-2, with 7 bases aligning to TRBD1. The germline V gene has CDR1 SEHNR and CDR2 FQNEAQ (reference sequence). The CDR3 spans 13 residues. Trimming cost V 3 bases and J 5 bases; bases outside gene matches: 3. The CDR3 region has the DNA TGTGCCAGCAGCTTTGGGACAGCTTATGGCTACACCTTC. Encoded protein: CASSFGTAYGYTF.

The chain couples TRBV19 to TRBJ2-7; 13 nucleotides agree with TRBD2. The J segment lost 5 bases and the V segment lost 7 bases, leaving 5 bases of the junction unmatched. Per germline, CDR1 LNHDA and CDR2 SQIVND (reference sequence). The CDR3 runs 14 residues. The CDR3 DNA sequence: TGTGCCAGTAAGACCGGGACTAGCGGGGACGAGCAGTACTTC. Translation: CASKTGTSGDEQYF.

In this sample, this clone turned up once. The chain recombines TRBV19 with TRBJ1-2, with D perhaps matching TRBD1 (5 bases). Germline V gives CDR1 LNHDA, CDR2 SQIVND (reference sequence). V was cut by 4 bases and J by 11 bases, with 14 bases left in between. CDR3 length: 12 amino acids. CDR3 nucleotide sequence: TGTGCCAGTAGTAGCAGGGATGCTGAGTACACCTTC. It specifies CASSSRDAEYTF.

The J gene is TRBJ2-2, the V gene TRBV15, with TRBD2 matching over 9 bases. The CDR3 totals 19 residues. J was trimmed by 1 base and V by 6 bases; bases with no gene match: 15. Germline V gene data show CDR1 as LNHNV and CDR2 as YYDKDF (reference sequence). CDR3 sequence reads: CATSLARKRGAWNTGELFF. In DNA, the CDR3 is TGTGCCACCAGTCTTGCCCGGAAGCGGGGGGCGTGGAACACCGGGGAGCTGTTTTTT.

CDR3 DNA: TGCGCCAGCAGCCAAAACAGAAATAATTCACCCCTCCACTTT. This sequence encodes CASSQNRNNSPLHF. This chain links TRBV4-3 with TRBJ1-6, with D unclear. Trimming shortened V by 2 bases and J by 5 bases, and 7 bases separated the two germline ends. The CDR3 totals 14 residues. Germline-derived CDR1 and CDR2 are LGHNA and YSLEER.